A selection of T cell receptor beta chains follows, all from one sample in a study of blood T cell repertoires in COVID-19. Only in-frame clones appear in the TCRdb table, and some are missing; sequencing was by immunoSEQ multiplex PCR. The sample records approximately 40,000 clones, about 87% being singletons. The sequenced sample was peripheral blood. The receptor set was obtained from a man between 35 and 55 years old with COVID-19, enrolled during active disease. Both conserved end residues are part of each CDR3. A D gene is named only where the DNA matches it firmly. Size is stated for part of the rows, as once, few or many counts, or as a class when the clone is expanded.

>TRBV2|NA|TRBJ2-5|NA
CASSGSAGTQYF
TGTGCCAGCAGCGGCTCTGCGGGGACCCAGTACTTC
>TRBV5-1|TRBD2|TRBJ2-7|NA
CASSLAGLAGPYEQYF
TGCGCCAGCAGCTTGGCGGGACTAGCGGGGCCCTACGAGCAGTACTTC
>TRBV30|NA|TRBJ2-1|NA
CAWSVERGVEFF
TGTGCCTGGAGTGTTGAGCGAGGAGTGGAGTTCTTC
>TRBV19|TRBD2|TRBJ2-3|NA
CASRSLADTDTQYF
TGTGCCAGTAGGTCCCTAGCGGATACAGATACGCAGTATTTT
>TRBV5-1|NA|TRBJ1-2|NA
CASSLDPGINYGYTF
TGCGCCAGCAGCTTGGATCCAGGGATTAACTATGGCTACACCTTC
>TRBV5-1|TRBD2|TRBJ2-5|NA
CASSPAGGMETQYF
TGCGCCAGCAGCCCGGCGGGGGGTATGGAGACCCAGTACTTC
>TRBV7-2|TRBD2|TRBJ2-3|NA
CASSPMTSGYTDTQYF
TGTGCCAGCAGCCCCATGACTAGCGGGTACACAGATACGCAGTATTTT
>TRBV9|NA|TRBJ1-6|NA
CASSGQAAGSPLHF
TGTGCCAGCAGCGGACAGGCCGCCGGTTCACCCCTCCACTTT
>TRBV2|TRBD2|TRBJ2-1|NA
CASSPGLADNEQFF
TGTGCCAGCAGCCCGGGACTAGCGGACAATGAGCAGTTCTTC
>TRBV9|NA|TRBJ2-5|NA
CASSVTDQETQYF
TGTGCCAGCAGCGTCACAGACCAAGAGACCCAGTACTTC
>TRBV5-1|TRBD1|TRBJ1-4|NA
CASSFGTGAPNEKLFF
TGCGCCAGCAGCTTCGGGACAGGGGCCCCAAATGAAAAACTGTTTTTT
>TRBV3-1/TRBV3-2|NA|TRBJ1-1|NA
CASSQGGLGLNTEAFF
TGTGCCAGCAGCCAAGGGGGACTGGGACTAAACACTGAAGCTTTCTTT
>TRBV5-1|TRBD1|TRBJ2-2|NA
CASSLGSGGPGELFF
TGCGCCAGCAGCTTGGGATCAGGGGGCCCCGGGGAGCTGTTTTTT
>TRBV11-2|NA|TRBJ2-3|NA
CASSLAPLYTDTQYF
TGTGCCAGCAGCTTAGCCCCTCTATACACAGATACGCAGTATTTT
>TRBV28|TRBD1|TRBJ1-4|NA
CASSPQGQPQEKLFF
TGTGCCAGCAGTCCCCAGGGACAGCCTCAGGAAAAACTGTTTTTT
>TRBV19|TRBD1|TRBJ1-1|NA
CASSIRTGNTEAFF
TGTGCCAGTAGTATCCGGACAGGGAACACTGAAGCTTTCTTT
>TRBV6-4|NA|TRBJ1-1|NA
CASSGGLDTEAFF
TGTGCCAGCAGTGGGGGACTGGACACTGAAGCTTTCTTT
>TRBV18|TRBD1|TRBJ2-7|once
CASSPDRERSYEQYF
TGTGCCAGCTCACCGGACAGGGAGAGGTCCTACGAGCAGTACTTC
>TRBV28|TRBD1|TRBJ1-1|NA
CASSFPNRGAEAFF
TGTGCCAGCAGTTTCCCCAACAGGGGCGCTGAAGCTTTCTTT
>TRBV19|NA|TRBJ1-6|few
CASSVPGTAYSPLHF
TGTGCCAGTAGCGTACCCGGGACTGCCTATTCACCCCTCCACTTT
>TRBV5-4|NA|TRBJ1-1|NA
CASSGPGWNTEAFF
TGTGCCAGCAGCGGTCCGGGGTGGAACACTGAAGCTTTCTTT
>TRBV19|TRBD1|TRBJ2-6|NA
CASSIQGAPGANVLTF
TGTGCCAGTAGTATACAGGGGGCGCCTGGGGCCAACGTCCTGACTTTC
>TRBV2|TRBD1|TRBJ1-3|NA
CASSGQGASGNTIYF
TGTGCCAGCAGTGGTCAGGGGGCATCTGGAAACACCATATATTTT